The entry below describes one TCR beta chain. The data were taken from a study of T cells in Graves' hyperthyroidism and ophthalmopathy. In patients aged 18 to 65, hyperthyroidism was newly diagnosed, with duration under 2 months. The study based diagnoses on clinical symptoms, serum thyroxine and TRAb, thyroid ultrasound and orbital computed tomography. The PBMCs had their origin in roughly 9.8 ml of fresh peripheral blood. Trimming left V 6 bases short and J 6 bases short, with 9 bases between. The germline V gene has CDR1 MDHEN and CDR2 SYDVKM. There are 12 residues in the CDR3. RNA transcripts were the template for amplifying TCR beta CDR3 regions. First-round RT-PCR targeting the TCR CDR3 was performed with the HTBI primer set. MiXCR was run by TCRdb on the multiplex PCR reads, yielding one entry per CDR3 protein. The data contain hundreds of thousands of distinct CDR3 sequences, 15% to 18% of them seen just once; the ten biggest clones take up roughly 8%.

The rearrangement links TRBV28 to TRBJ2-4; D possibly corresponds to TRBD2 (7 bases). Source material: blood. The sequence derives from a woman under 30 with Graves' hyperthyroidism. The CDR3 here is CASRRGGNIQYF. The DNA for the CDR3 is TGTGCCAGCAGGAGGGGGGGAAACATTCAGTACTTC. The whole variable domain, filled in from reference TRBV28 and TRBJ2-4, reads DVKVTQSSRYLVKRTGEKVFLECVQDMDHENMFWYRQDPGLGLRLIYFSYDVKMKEKGDIPEGYSVSREKKERFSLILESASTNQTSMYLCASRRGGNIQYFGAGTRLSVL.